A single sample is the source of the 32 T cell receptor beta chains below, sequenced in a study of CD8+ T cells in alopecia areata. Treatment defined: oral pan-JAK inhibitor, 5-10 mg twice daily. Sequencing templates came from extracted RNA that was reverse transcribed into cDNA. Assay: immunoSEQ multiplex PCR; the TCRdb copy retains only in-frame clones and omits some. The top ten hold 4% to 4.5% of the sample, which has 200,000 to 250,000 clones, about 64% seen once. The material was CD4+ T cells sorted from blood, obtained at week 4, from a patient treated with tofacitinib. These TCRs come from a human donor with alopecia areata.

This clone came up once. The V and J genes are TRBV29-1 and TRBJ2-5; no clear D gene. Germline lookup yields CDR1 SQVTM and CDR2 ANQGSEA. V dropped 3 bases and J dropped 6 bases, with 5 bases sitting between them. The CDR3 is 10 residues long. CDR3 DNA sequence: TGCAGCGTTGATAAACAGACCCAGTACTTC. This translates into CSVDKQTQYF. Drawing the rest from reference TRBV29-1 and TRBJ2-5, the complete variable domain is SAVISQKPSRDICQRGTSLTIQCQVDSQVTMMFWYRQQPGQSLTLIATANQGSEATYESGFVIDKFPISRPNLTFSTLTVSNMSPEDSSIYLCSVDKQTQYFGPGTRLLVL.

This clone was counted once. The chain couples TRBV6-5 to TRBJ2-1, with a possible D match to TRBD2 (5 bases). The CDR3 length is 13 residues. The V end was cut by 1 base, the J end by 11 bases, with 12 bases between. Germline CDR1 and CDR2: MNHEY and SVGAGI. The CDR3, as DNA: TGTGCCAGCAGTTACTTTAGTGAGGGCAAGCAGTTCTTC. Encoded protein: CASSYFSEGKQFF.

This clone was counted once. CDR3 region: CASSEGGFRVHEQFF. Written as DNA, the CDR3 is TGTGCCAGCAGTGAAGGGGGGTTTAGGGTCCATGAGCAGTTCTTC. V usage is TRBV25-1 and J usage is TRBJ2-1; a possible D gene is TRBD2 (6 bases). Deletions cut 2 bases from V and 8 bases from J, with 16 bases between. The CDR3 is made up of 15 amino acids. Germline-derived CDR1 and CDR2 are MGHDK and SYGVNS. The whole variable domain, remainder taken from reference TRBV25-1 and TRBJ2-1, is EADIYQTPRYLVIGTGKKITLECSQTMGHDKMYWYQQDPGMELHLIHYSYGVNSTEKGDLSSESTVSRIRTEHFPLTLESARPSHTSQYLCASSEGGFRVHEQFFGPGTRLTVL.

J is TRBJ1-2 and V is TRBV6-4; a weak D match, TRBD1 (5 bases). CDR3 length: 14 residues. Germline CDR1 is MRHNA and CDR2 is SNTAGT. Trimming took 0 bases from V and 7 from J, leaving 12 bases between them. The CDR3 sequence: CASSDSTLGAGYTF. CDR3 coding DNA: TGTGCCAGCAGTGACTCGACGCTAGGGGCTGGCTACACCTTC.

The chain joins TRBV7-2 to TRBJ2-3; D call uncertain. This CDR3 region has 14 residues. The V gene lost 10 bases and the J gene lost 0 bases, with 14 bases spanning the gap. Per germline, CDR1 SGHTA and CDR2 FQGNSA. DNA for the CDR3: TGTGCCACCACCTCAGCGAGTAGCACAGATACGCAGTATTTT. Translated: CATTSASSTDTQYF.

This clone has only a few counts. The same CDR3 arises from other DNA sequences in this sample as well. The chain employs TRBV5-1 and TRBJ2-3, with 13 positions matching TRBD2. CDR3 length: 16 amino acids. V was pared by 2 bases and J by 1 base, with 1 base of the junction left unmatched. CDR1 and CDR2 from the germline V gene are SGHRS and YFSETQ. The CDR3 loop reads CASSFGTSGGTDTQYF. Here the CDR3 DNA reads TGCGCCAGCAGCTTCGGGACTAGCGGGGGCACAGATACGCAGTATTTT.

V and J are TRBV23-1 and TRBJ2-5; 7 positions match TRBD1. TRBV23-1 is an ORF; its function is uncertain. V was clipped by 1 base and J by 5 bases; unmatched bases: 16. This CDR3 spans 18 amino acids. As DNA, the CDR3 is TGCGCCAGCAGTCAATTCGACAGGGTAGAGCTCACACCGGAGACCCAGTACTTC. It encodes CASSQFDRVELTPETQYF.

This clone came up a few times. This sequence joins TRBV27 and TRBJ1-2, with 8 bases fitting TRBD1. There are 18 residues in the CDR3. The junction had 14 bases not matched to a gene; V was cut back by 0 bases and J by 5 bases. The germline V gene has CDR1 MNHEY and CDR2 SMNVEV (reference sequence). CDR3 in amino acids: CASSLSERFRGQGYGYTF. The CDR3 nucleotides are TGTGCCAGCAGTTTATCGGAACGCTTCAGGGGGCAAGGGTATGGCTACACCTTC.

Turning to this clone: The same CDR3 also results from other DNA sequences found in this sample. The J gene is TRBJ2-7, the V gene TRBV7-2; a weak D match, TRBD1 (6 bases). Germline values: CDR1 SGHTA, CDR2 FQGNSA. The CDR3 runs to 13 residues. The germline V and J ends were trimmed by 1 base and 2 bases, with 6 bases remaining between them. CDR3 protein: CASSLDRAYEQYF. CDR3 in DNA: TGTGCCAGCAGCTTAGACAGGGCCTACGAGCAGTACTTC. The entire variable domain, with the rest obtained from reference TRBV7-2 and TRBJ2-7, is as follows: GAGVSQSPSNKVTEKGKDVELRCDPISGHTALYWYRQSLGQGLEFLIYFQGNSAPDKSGLPSDRFSAERTGGSVSTLTIQRTQQEDSAVYLCASSLDRAYEQYFGPGTRLTVT.

This clone is a singleton in its sample. The chain links TRBV30 to TRBJ2-3; D is ambiguous. Germline lookup yields CDR1 GTSNPN and CDR2 SVGIG (reference sequence). V was cut by 2 bases and J by 6 bases, with 12 bases left in between. CDR3 length: 13 residues. The CDR3, as DNA: TGTGCCTGGAGTCCCTGGGGTGGGGATACGCAGTATTTT. Encoded protein: CAWSPWGGDTQYF.

As regards this clone: Other DNA sequences of this sample code for an identical CDR3. V and J are TRBV29-1 and TRBJ1-1; unclear D gene. V was trimmed by 7 bases and J by 2 bases, leaving 11 bases between them. Germline V CDR1 and CDR2: SQVTM, ANQGSEA. The CDR3 covers 12 residues. In DNA, the CDR3 is TGCAGCGCCAGGACCGTTAACACTGAAGCTTTCTTT. Protein: CSARTVNTEAFF. The variable domain in full, with the rest retrieved from reference TRBV29-1 and TRBJ1-1, is SAVISQKPSRDICQRGTSLTIQCQVDSQVTMMFWYRQQPGQSLTLIATANQGSEATYESGFVIDKFPISRPNLTFSTLTVSNMSPEDSSIYLCSARTVNTEAFFGQGTRLTVV.

The chain uses TRBV15 and TRBJ1-1, with a possible D match to TRBD1 (5 bases). The CDR3 extends over 15 amino acids. V was shortened by 3 bases and J by 2 bases, with 13 bases between the two germline ends. CDR1 LNHNV and CDR2 YYDKDF come from the germline V gene (reference sequence). The DNA of the CDR3 is TGTGCCACCAGCAGGTCTCGGTGGGACAACACTGAAGCTTTCTTT. Translated, it gives CATSRSRWDNTEAFF.

In this sample, this clone turned up once. The genes are TRBV29-1 and TRBJ1-3, with a possible D match to TRBD1 (6 bases). In germline, CDR1 is SQVTM, CDR2 ANQGSEA. V was shortened by 4 bases and J by 4 bases, with 14 bases between the two germline ends. CDR3 size: 14 residues. CDR3: CSVAETGSGNTIYF. The CDR3 DNA sequence: TGCAGCGTTGCAGAAACAGGGAGCGGAAACACCATATATTTT. Drawing the rest from reference TRBV29-1 and TRBJ1-3, the complete variable domain is SAVISQKPSRDICQRGTSLTIQCQVDSQVTMMFWYRQQPGQSLTLIATANQGSEATYESGFVIDKFPISRPNLTFSTLTVSNMSPEDSSIYLCSVAETGSGNTIYFGEGSWLTVV.

J is TRBJ2-5 and V is TRBV11-2; TRBD1 might be the D (5 bases). There are 14 residues in the CDR3. V was cut by 1 base and J by 4 bases, with 10 bases left in between. Germline V gene sequence: CDR1 SGHAT, CDR2 FQNNGV. CDR3 bases: TGTGCCAGCAGCTTAGGTTGGCAGGGAGAGACCCAGTACTTC. Protein product: CASSLGWQGETQYF.

DNA of the CDR3: TGCGCCAGCAGCCTAGGGTCCCAAGCCCAAGAGACCCAGTACTTC. Translating gives CASSLGSQAQETQYF. V usage is TRBV4-3 and J usage is TRBJ2-5; D remains ambiguous. This CDR3 comprises 15 residues. Deletions cut 4 bases from V and 1 base from J, with 13 bases between. Per germline, CDR1 LGHNA and CDR2 YSLEER.

The chain couples TRBV29-1 to TRBJ2-1; TRBD1 aligns across 9 bases. Germline-derived CDR1 and CDR2 are SQVTM and ANQGSEA. After removal of 7 bases from V and 0 bases from J, the junction contained 7 bases not matched to a gene. The CDR3 is made up of 15 amino acids. CDR3 bases: TGCAGCGGGGGGACAGGGACGAGCTCCTACAATGAGCAGTTCTTC. It encodes CSGGTGTSSYNEQFF.

This clone showed up just once. CDR3 sequence (DNA): TGTGCCAGCAGCCCTCTGGGGACGGCTACGCAGTATTTT. Residues: CASSPLGTATQYF. This chain connects TRBV7-9 to TRBJ2-3, with D perhaps matching TRBD1 or TRBD2 (5 bases each). The CDR3 is 13 residues long. The germline gives CDR1 SEHNR, CDR2 FQNEAQ (reference sequence). Trimming stripped 5 bases from V and 8 bases from J, with 14 bases between.

The genes are TRBV5-6 and TRBJ2-3, with 10 bases identical to TRBD2. This CDR3 is built from 17 residues. Trimming cost V 4 bases and J 5 bases; bases outside gene matches: 13. Germline lookup yields CDR1 SGHDT and CDR2 YYEEEE. CDR3 nucleotide sequence: TGTGCCAGCAGCCCGGCCTGGGAGCGGGGGGGCAGAGATACGCAGTATTTT. As protein: CASSPAWERGGRDTQYF.

The chain employs TRBV28 and TRBJ1-2, with unresolved D. Deletions cut 1 base from V and 4 bases from J, with 4 bases between. The V gene's germline CDR1 is MDHEN and CDR2 SYDVKM. The CDR3 is 12 residues long. Here the CDR3 DNA reads TGTGCCAGCAGTTTATTAGGCTATGGCTACACCTTC. This codes for CASSLLGYGYTF.

The V and J genes are TRBV14 and TRBJ2-3; D might be TRBD2 (6 bases). This CDR3 has 13 residues. Germline assignment: CDR1 SGHDN and CDR2 FVKESK. V was shortened by 2 bases and J by 6 bases, with 9 bases between the two germline ends. The CDR3: CASSQTSFDTQYF. The CDR3 nucleotides are TGTGCCAGCAGCCAAACTAGCTTTGATACGCAGTATTTT.

The rearrangement uses TRBV5-1 and TRBJ2-7; D might be TRBD1 or TRBD2, each matching 5 bases. CDR1 SGHRS and CDR2 YFSETQ come from the germline V gene. The CDR3 runs 14 residues. With 6 bases removed from V and 3 bases from J, the gap between germline ends came to 16 bases. The CDR3 sequence is CASNRRVGNYEQYF. CDR3 bases: TGCGCCAGCAACAGGCGGGTCGGAAACTACGAGCAGTACTTC.

About this clone: Other DNA sequences in this sample translate to the same CDR3. The V call is TRBV6-6, the J call TRBJ2-5; D remains ambiguous. Germline CDR1 reads MNHNY; CDR2 reads SVGAGI (reference sequence). The CDR3 has 11 amino acids. The ends were cut back, 0 bases at V and 4 bases at J, with 0 bases in the middle. The CDR3 spells CASSYSETQYF. The CDR3 DNA follows: TGTGCCAGCAGTTACTCAGAGACCCAGTACTTC.

CDR3 residues: CASSLPGTGSETQYF. The CDR3 DNA reads as TGCGCCAGCAGCTTACCCGGGACAGGGAGTGAGACCCAGTACTTC. The rearrangement links TRBV5-1 to TRBJ2-5; 9 bases are a match to TRBD1. There are 15 residues in the CDR3. Germline CDR1 reads SGHRS; CDR2 reads YFSETQ. V lost 2 bases to trimming and J lost 5 bases; unmatched junction nucleotides: 7.

The chain joins TRBV5-1 to TRBJ2-5, with D hard to call. Trimming shortened V by 4 bases and J by 5 bases, and 9 bases separated the two germline ends. Germline V gene data show CDR1 as SGHRS and CDR2 as YFSETQ. The CDR3 is 12 residues long. The chain's CDR3 is CASSPIGETQYF. The CDR3 DNA sequence: TGCGCCAGCAGCCCGATCGGCGAGACCCAGTACTTC.

The chain carries TRBV29-1 and TRBJ1-2; no clear D. The V end was cut by 3 bases, the J end by 4 bases, with 3 bases between. Germline CDR1 and CDR2: SQVTM and ANQGSEA. The CDR3 extends over 10 amino acids. Written as DNA, the CDR3 is TGCAGCGTTGAGTCCTATGGCTACACCTTC. It is translated as CSVESYGYTF.

To note about this clone: Other nucleotide sequences from this sample produce the same CDR3. The rearrangement uses TRBV30 and TRBJ1-1, with unresolved D. With 4 bases removed from V and 0 bases from J, the gap between germline ends came to 3 bases. The germline V gene has CDR1 GTSNPN and CDR2 SVGIG (reference sequence). The CDR3 contains 11 residues. Written as DNA, the CDR3 is TGTGCCTGGACGGTGAACACTGAAGCTTTCTTT. It encodes CAWTVNTEAFF.

In its sample, this clone was seen once. This chain connects TRBV5-6 to TRBJ1-5; D not resolved. The CDR3 totals 13 residues. With 3 bases removed from V and 6 bases from J, the gap between germline ends came to 10 bases. Germline V CDR1 and CDR2: SGHDT, YYEEEE. CDR3 in amino acids: CASSSMNSQPQHF. CDR3 bases: TGTGCCAGCAGCTCCATGAATAGTCAGCCCCAGCATTTT.

This clone ranks as medium-sized (0.01 to 0.1%). V and J are TRBV19 and TRBJ2-2, with TRBD2 identical over 8 bases. CDR3 length: 12 residues. Germline CDR1 and CDR2: LNHDA and SQIVND (reference sequence). With 6 bases clipped from V and 6 bases from J, the junction kept 0 bases outside the gene matches. The CDR3 protein is CASSGGAGELFF. CDR3 DNA sequence: TGTGCCAGTAGCGGGGGGGCCGGGGAGCTGTTTTTT.

This CDR3 reads CASSLGQGATEAFF. Written as DNA, the CDR3 is TGCGCCAGCAGCCTGGGACAGGGGGCGACTGAAGCTTTCTTT. The chain has TRBV5-1 and TRBJ1-1, with 12 bases matching TRBD1. The V segment lost 4 bases and the J segment 5 bases; nucleotides outside the gene matches: 3. The germline V gene has CDR1 SGHRS and CDR2 YFSETQ. This CDR3 is 14 amino acids long.

This chain uses TRBV6-1 with TRBJ1-2, with TRBD1 matching 9 bases. CDR1 is MNHNS, CDR2 SASEGT, per germline. The trim removed 1 base at V and 8 bases at J, leaving 2 bases unmatched. This CDR3 contains 13 residues. The CDR3 here is CASSEGTGGGYTF. Here the CDR3 DNA reads TGTGCCAGCAGTGAAGGCACAGGGGGCGGCTACACCTTC.

The sample holds a few counts of this clone. The rearrangement uses TRBV4-1 and TRBJ2-1; D is ambiguous. Trimming left V 1 base short and J 13 bases short, with 17 bases between. From germline, CDR1 is MGHRA and CDR2 YSYEKL. The length of the CDR3 is 14 residues. The CDR3 protein is CASSQVESGAVQFF. In DNA, the CDR3 is TGCGCCAGCAGCCAAGTTGAGTCGGGCGCGGTTCAGTTCTTC.

This clone was seen only once. The chain uses TRBV7-2 and TRBJ1-2; perhaps TRBD1 as D (5 bases). The germline V gene has CDR1 SGHTA and CDR2 FQGNSA. The ends were cut back, 2 bases at V and 3 bases at J, with 10 bases in the middle. The CDR3 sequence is 14 residues long. The CDR3 is CASSLYGQDYGYTF. The CDR3 region has the DNA TGTGCCAGCAGCTTATATGGACAAGACTATGGCTACACCTTC. The whole variable domain, filled in from reference TRBV7-2 and TRBJ1-2, reads GAGVSQSPSNKVTEKGKDVELRCDPISGHTALYWYRQSLGQGLEFLIYFQGNSAPDKSGLPSDRFSAERTGGSVSTLTIQRTQQEDSAVYLCASSLYGQDYGYTFGSGTRLTVV.